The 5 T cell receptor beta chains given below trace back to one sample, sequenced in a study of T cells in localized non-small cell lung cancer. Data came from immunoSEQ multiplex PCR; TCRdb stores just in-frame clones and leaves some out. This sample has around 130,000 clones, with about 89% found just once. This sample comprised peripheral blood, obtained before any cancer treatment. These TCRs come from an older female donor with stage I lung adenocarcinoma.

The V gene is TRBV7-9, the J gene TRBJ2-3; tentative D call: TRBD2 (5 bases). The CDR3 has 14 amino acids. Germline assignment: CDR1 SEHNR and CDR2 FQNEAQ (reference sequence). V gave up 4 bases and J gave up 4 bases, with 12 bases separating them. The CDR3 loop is CASSWWELADTQYF. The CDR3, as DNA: TGTGCCAGCAGCTGGTGGGAGTTAGCAGATACGCAGTATTTT.

CDR3 nucleotides: TGTGCCAGCAGTCTAGGGACGGACCCTGAGCGGGAAAAACTGTTTTTT. Encoded protein: CASSLGTDPEREKLFF. J is TRBJ1-4 and V is TRBV7-9; the D gene is possibly TRBD1 (5 bases). The CDR3 sequence is 16 residues long. Germline values: CDR1 SEHNR, CDR2 FQNEAQ (reference sequence). V was clipped by 6 bases and J by 8 bases, with 22 bases between them.

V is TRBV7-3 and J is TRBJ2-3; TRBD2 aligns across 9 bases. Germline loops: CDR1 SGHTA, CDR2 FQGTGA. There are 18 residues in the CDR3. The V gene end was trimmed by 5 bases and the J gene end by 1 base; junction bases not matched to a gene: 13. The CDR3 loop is CASSPSGGRALGTDTQYF. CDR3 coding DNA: TGTGCCAGCAGCCCCTCAGGCGGGAGGGCCCTTGGCACAGATACGCAGTATTTT.

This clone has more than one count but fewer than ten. In DNA, the CDR3 is TGCGCCAGCAGTCCCCCCTACACTGAAGCTTTCTTT. Translating it yields CASSPPYTEAFF. V usage is TRBV23-1 and J usage is TRBJ1-1; D not resolved. TRBV23-1 is annotated as an ORF whose role is uncertain. Trimming pared 4 bases from V and 3 bases from J, leaving 6 bases between. The CDR3 covers 12 residues.

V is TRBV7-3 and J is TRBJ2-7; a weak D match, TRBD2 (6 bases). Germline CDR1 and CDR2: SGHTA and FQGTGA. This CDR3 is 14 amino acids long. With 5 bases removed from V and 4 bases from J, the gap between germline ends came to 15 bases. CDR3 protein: CASSPRGGSYEQYF. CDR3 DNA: TGTGCCAGCAGCCCACGTGGAGGGTCTTACGAGCAGTACTTC.